Listed below are T cell receptor beta chains from one sample, sequenced in a study of follicular helper T cells after annual influenza vaccination. Assay: immunoSEQ multiplex PCR; the TCRdb copy retains only in-frame clones and omits some. The sample lists more than 9,000 clones; roughly 80% were seen once. Sequencing used CXCR5+ CD38- circulating T follicular helper cells from blood, obtained 7 days after influenza vaccination. The receptors derive from an adult who received the influenza vaccine. CDR3s include the opening cysteine and the closing phenylalanine or tryptophan. A D gene is named only where the DNA matches it firmly. Not every row has a clone size; where given, it reads once, few, many or a size class.

v_gene,abundance,d_gene,j_gene,CDR3nt,CDR3aa
TRBV12-5,NA,NA,TRBJ2-3,TGTGCTAGTGGCTCCGGGACAATCACAGATACGCAGTATTTT,CASGSGTITDTQYF
TRBV18,NA,NA,TRBJ1-1,TGTGCCAGCTCACGAACCGGGGAGGAAGCTTTCTTT,CASSRTGEEAFF
TRBV19,NA,NA,TRBJ1-4,TGTGCCAGTAGTCCCATACCTCTGGGTGAAAAACTGTTTTTT,CASSPIPLGEKLFF
TRBV5-4,NA,TRBD1,TRBJ1-5,TGTGCCAGCAGCCCCGGGACAGGGGGTGATCAGCCCCAGCATTTT,CASSPGTGGDQPQHF
TRBV7-9,NA,TRBD1,TRBJ1-2,TGTGTCAGCAGCTTGGACAGGGGGCGCGGGGACACCTTC,CVSSLDRGRGDTF
TRBV7-2,NA,NA,TRBJ2-1,TGTGCCAGCAGCCTGGCACACGGCGTAAATGAGCAGTTCTTC,CASSLAHGVNEQFF
TRBV15,NA,NA,TRBJ2-5,TGTGCCACCAGCAGAGATCCCCAGTTCGCCCAGTACTTC,CATSRDPQFAQYF
TRBV7-2,NA,NA,TRBJ2-2,TGTGCCAGCAGCTTAGACGGGGTGAACACCGGGGAGCTGTTTTTT,CASSLDGVNTGELFF
TRBV18,NA,NA,TRBJ1-4,TGTGCCAGCTCACGGGCGAACGGACGAGGGGAAAAACTGTTTTTT,CASSRANGRGEKLFF
TRBV19,NA,NA,TRBJ1-5,TGTGCCAGTAGTATGACGGGGGGCAATCAGCCCCAGCATTTT,CASSMTGGNQPQHF
TRBV5-1,NA,NA,TRBJ1-6,TGCGCCAGCAGCTTGGATCGGGTGGGGAATTCACCCCTCCACTTT,CASSLDRVGNSPLHF
TRBV7-8,NA,NA,TRBJ2-3,TGTGCCAGCAGCGTACAGGGAAGCGATACGCAGTATTTT,CASSVQGSDTQYF
TRBV30,NA,TRBD1,TRBJ1-2,TGTGCCTGGAGTGGGACAGGGGGCGCAGGAGGAGGCTACACCTTC,CAWSGTGGAGGGYTF
TRBV10-3,NA,NA,TRBJ1-1,TGTGCCATCAGGAACAGGGCATCGGGCACTGAAGCTTTCTTT,CAIRNRASGTEAFF
TRBV30,NA,NA,TRBJ1-3,TGTGCCTGCGCCGGGCGCGGGGGAAACACCATATATTTT,CACAGRGGNTIYF
TRBV11-2,NA,NA,TRBJ1-1,TGTGCCAGCAGCTTAGATCGAACGGCGTTTGAAGCTTTCTTT,CASSLDRTAFEAFF
TRBV30,NA,NA,TRBJ1-2,TGTGCCTGGATTAGTCCCCGGGACGGATACTATGGCTACACCTTC,CAWISPRDGYYGYTF
TRBV28,NA,NA,TRBJ2-7,TGTGCCAGCGGATCTTTGGCCCTCGGGGGAGGCGAGCAGTACTTC,CASGSLALGGGEQYF
TRBV27,NA,NA,TRBJ1-1,TGTGCCAGCAGTATTAACAGAGACACTGAAGCTTTCTTT,CASSINRDTEAFF
TRBV21-1,few,NA,TRBJ2-7,TGTGCCAGCAGCGTCCGGGACGAAGCCTACGAGCAGTACTTC,CASSVRDEAYEQYF
TRBV6-1,NA,NA,TRBJ2-1,TGTGCCAGCAAAACAGTCGCCAATGAGCAGTTCTTC,CASKTVANEQFF
TRBV7-2,NA,NA,TRBJ1-6,TGTGCCAGCAGCTTAGACGGCTATAATTCACCCCTCCACTTT,CASSLDGYNSPLHF
TRBV19,NA,TRBD2,TRBJ2-3,TGTGCCAGTAGTATAGATCCTAGCGGGGGGGCAGATACGCAGTATTTT,CASSIDPSGGADTQYF
TRBV11-2,NA,TRBD1,TRBJ1-4,TGTGCCAGCAGCTTAGGGGACAGGGACTTTGAAAAACTGTTTTTT,CASSLGDRDFEKLFF
TRBV5-1,NA,TRBD1,TRBJ1-4,TGCGCCAGCAGCCACGGGACAGGGGATAATGAAAAACTGTTTTTT,CASSHGTGDNEKLFF